This is a list of T cell receptor beta chains from one sample in a study of T cells in tuberculosis. The assay was immunoSEQ multiplex PCR, and TCRdb's table has in-frame clones only and misses some. The data show around 60,000 clones, with about four fifths seen just once and 10% to 15% held by the top ten. Sequenced input: CD1b-GMM tetramer-negative cells sorted from PBMCs. The receptors here all came from an adult woman with latent tuberculosis. Each CDR3 is given with its conserved first and last residue. D genes are given only for firm matches. Some rows have no size entry. The others give once, few or many, or a class for an expanded clone.

TRBJ1-3	once	TRBV7-5	NA	TGTGTCAGAAGCTTAGTCTGCAGGGGACGACCGAACTCTGGAAACACCATATATTTT	CVRSLVCRGRPNSGNTIYF
TRBJ2-1	once	TRBV28	TRBD1	TGTGCCAGCAACCCACAGGGGTACAATGAGCAGTTCTTC	CASNPQGYNEQFF
TRBJ2-2	NA	TRBV5-6	NA	TGTGCCAGCAGCGTTGGACAAGCGAACACCGGGGAGCTGTTTTTT	CASSVGQANTGELFF
TRBJ2-2	NA	TRBV28	NA	TGTGCCAGCAGCCATGAGGAGGGGTTGAACACCGGGGAGCTGTTTTTT	CASSHEEGLNTGELFF
TRBJ1-2	medium-sized	TRBV10-3	TRBD1	TGTGCCATCAGCACGGACAGGAACTATGGCTACACCTTC	CAISTDRNYGYTF
TRBJ1-1	once	TRBV6-1	NA	TGTGCCAGCGGGAATCGGGGGGAAACGACTGAAGCTTTCTTT	CASGNRGETTEAFF
TRBJ2-7	NA	TRBV4-2	NA	TGTGCCAGCAGCCAGGGACTTCTTGGCACCTACGAGCAGTACTTC	CASSQGLLGTYEQYF
TRBJ1-3	NA	TRBV7-8	NA	TGTGCCAGCAGCTTATTGGCAGGAGGGCTCTCTGGAAACACCATATATTTT	CASSLLAGGLSGNTIYF
TRBJ1-2	few	TRBV11-2	NA	TGTGCCAGCAGCTTAGATTATAGATATGGCTACACCTTC	CASSLDYRYGYTF
TRBJ1-5	NA	TRBV2	TRBD1	TGTGCCAGCAGTGAAGTCCCCGGACAGGGTAAGAATCAGCCCCAGCATTTT	CASSEVPGQGKNQPQHF
TRBJ1-5	once	TRBV6-5	NA	TGTGCCAGCAGACAGGATCATAGTCGGCCCCAGCATTTT	CASRQDHSRPQHF
TRBJ1-5	NA	TRBV7-2	NA	TGTGCCAGCAGCCCTCCCGGGAGGAGCAATCAGCCCCAGCATTTT	CASSPPGRSNQPQHF
TRBJ2-2	NA	TRBV29-1	NA	TGCAGCGTTGAAGATTCCTGGGGGCGCACCGGGGAGCTGTTTTTT	CSVEDSWGRTGELFF
TRBJ2-3	NA	TRBV7-2	TRBD2	TGTGCCAGCAGCTTTTCCGGGAGGGGAGGCACAGATACGCAGTATTTT	CASSFSGRGGTDTQYF
TRBJ2-1	once	TRBV5-4	TRBD2	TGTGCCAGCAGCTTTCCGGGACTAGCGGGTGGGGAGCAGTTCTTC	CASSFPGLAGGEQFF
TRBJ2-1	NA	TRBV7-7	TRBD2	TGTGCCAGCAGCGCGAGCGGGGGGGCGCGGTACAATGAGCAGTTCTTC	CASSASGGARYNEQFF
TRBJ1-2	NA	TRBV10-3	TRBD1	TGTGCCATCAGTAAGGGACAGGGGGGCCCCAACTATGGCTACACCTTC	CAISKGQGGPNYGYTF
TRBJ1-5	few	TRBV28	NA	TGTGCCAGCAGTTTGGAGGCTCGACAGCCCCAGCATTTT	CASSLEARQPQHF
TRBJ1-3	once	TRBV30	NA	TGTGCCTGGAACAGGCGTTCCTCTGGAAACACCATATATTTT	CAWNRRSSGNTIYF
TRBJ1-1	NA	TRBV4-1	TRBD1	TGCGCCAGCAGAGACAGGGGTGGGACTGAAGCTTTCTTT	CASRDRGGTEAFF
TRBJ1-6	NA	TRBV18	NA	TGTGCCAGCTCAAAACAGGGTCAAAATTCCCCCCTCCACTTT	CASSKQGQNSPLHF
TRBJ2-5	NA	TRBV6-1	TRBD1	TGTGCCAGCAGTGAAGGTCCAGCTTGGGACAGGGAAGAGACCCAGTACTTC	CASSEGPAWDREETQYF
TRBJ2-1	once	TRBV6-6	TRBD2	TGTGCCAGCAGTTGGACTAGCGGGGCCTACAATGAGCAGTTCTTC	CASSWTSGAYNEQFF
TRBJ2-5	once	TRBV10-2	TRBD2	TGCGCCAGCAGCTCTACGCCCCCGGGACTAGAGGCCCAGTACTTC	CASSSTPPGLEAQYF
TRBJ1-6	NA	TRBV29-1	NA	TGCAGCGTTGGGGGGGACGATAATTCACCCCTCCACTTT	CSVGGDDNSPLHF
TRBJ2-7	few	TRBV7-3	NA	TGTGCCAGCAGCCTTGTGGTCGGGTACGAGCAGTACTTC	CASSLVVGYEQYF
TRBJ2-1	NA	TRBV5-1	TRBD2	TGCGCCAGCAGCCTCTTACTAGCGGGCGTTAGCTCCTACAATGAGCAGTTCTTC	CASSLLLAGVSSYNEQFF
TRBJ1-2	NA	TRBV4-1	NA	TGCGCCAGCAGCCAAGATCGTACACAAGCTAACTATGGCTACACCTTC	CASSQDRTQANYGYTF
TRBJ1-1	NA	TRBV28	NA	TGTGCCAGCTTTGTGACCCGTTTGGGCGCTGAAGCTTTCTTT	CASFVTRLGAEAFF
TRBJ2-7	NA	TRBV29-1	NA	TGCAGCGTTGGGGGAACGGAGGGGGCAGTGAGTCTCCACGAGCAGTACTTC	CSVGGTEGAVSLHEQYF
TRBJ1-3	NA	TRBV6-1	TRBD1	TGTGCCAGCAGTGAATTGGGGACAGAAAATTTT	CASSELGTENF
TRBJ2-7	NA	TRBV2	NA	TGTGCCAGCTCTCAGGGATACGAGCAGTACTTC	CASSQGYEQYF
TRBJ1-4	NA	TRBV15	NA	TGTGCCACCAGCAGACCACACGAAAAACTGTTTTTT	CATSRPHEKLFF
TRBJ1-2	NA	TRBV28	NA	TGTGCCAGCTTTAAACAGGTTGTCTATGGCTACACCTTC	CASFKQVVYGYTF
TRBJ2-5	once	TRBV7-2	TRBD2	TGTGCCAGCAGCCCGGGGACTAGCGGGGGGCAAGAGACCCAGTACTTC	CASSPGTSGGQETQYF
TRBJ1-1	NA	TRBV7-2	NA	TGTGCCAGCAGCAGTACAAGGGGGACTGAAGCTTTCTTT	CASSSTRGTEAFF
TRBJ1-4	NA	TRBV7-2	NA	TGTGCCAGCAGCCTGACTGACAGGATCCCTAATGAAAAACTGTTTTTT	CASSLTDRIPNEKLFF
TRBJ1-5	NA	TRBV2	TRBD1	TGTGCCAGCAGCACCAGACAGGGACTGACCAGCAATCAGCCCCAGCATTTT	CASSTRQGLTSNQPQHF
TRBJ2-4	NA	TRBV2	TRBD1	TGTGCCAGCAGGGGACAGACGCTAGCCAAAAACATTCAGTACTTC	CASRGQTLAKNIQYF
TRBJ2-3	NA	TRBV27	TRBD2	TGTGCCAGCAGTTTAAAATTAGCGGGAGTCCGAGGCACAGATACGCAGTATTTT	CASSLKLAGVRGTDTQYF
TRBJ2-1	NA	TRBV5-1	TRBD2	TGCGCCAGCAGCTTGTTGGGGACTAGCGGGAGTAGGGCCAACAATGAGCAGTTCTTC	CASSLLGTSGSRANNEQFF
TRBJ1-2	NA	TRBV4-2	NA	TGTGCCAGCAGCCAAGCCATGGCGGCGATATATGGCTACACCTTC	CASSQAMAAIYGYTF
TRBJ1-5	NA	TRBV7-8	NA	TGTGCCAGCAGCTTTAGGTGGGCTCAGAGCAATCAGCCCCAGCATTTT	CASSFRWAQSNQPQHF
TRBJ1-5	NA	TRBV15	NA	TGTGCCACCAGCAAGGGCAGGGGAAATTTCGGCAATCAGCCCCAGCATTTT	CATSKGRGNFGNQPQHF
TRBJ1-1	once	TRBV5-1	NA	TGCGCCAGCCTACCGATCGTGACTTTCTTT	CASLPIVTFF
TRBJ2-3	NA	TRBV18	NA	TGTGCCAGCTCACCACACTCTACAGATACGCAGTATTTT	CASSPHSTDTQYF
TRBJ2-7	NA	TRBV19	TRBD2	TGTGCCAGTACCGGAGGAGACGGGGGGTCCTACGAGCAGTACTTC	CASTGGDGGSYEQYF